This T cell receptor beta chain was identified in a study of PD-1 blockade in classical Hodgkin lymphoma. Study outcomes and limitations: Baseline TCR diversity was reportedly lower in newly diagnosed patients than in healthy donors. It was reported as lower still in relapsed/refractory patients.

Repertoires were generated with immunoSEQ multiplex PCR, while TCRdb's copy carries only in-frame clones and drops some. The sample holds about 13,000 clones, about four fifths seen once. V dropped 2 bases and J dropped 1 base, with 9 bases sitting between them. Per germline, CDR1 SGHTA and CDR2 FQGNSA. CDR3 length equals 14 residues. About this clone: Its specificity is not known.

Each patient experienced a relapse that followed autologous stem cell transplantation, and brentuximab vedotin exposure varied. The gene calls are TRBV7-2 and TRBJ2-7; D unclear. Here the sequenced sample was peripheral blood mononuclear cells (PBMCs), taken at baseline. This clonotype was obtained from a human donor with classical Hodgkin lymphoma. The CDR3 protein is CASSLQRPSYEQYF. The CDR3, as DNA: TGTGCCAGCAGCTTACAGCGTCCATCCTACGAGCAGTACTTC.